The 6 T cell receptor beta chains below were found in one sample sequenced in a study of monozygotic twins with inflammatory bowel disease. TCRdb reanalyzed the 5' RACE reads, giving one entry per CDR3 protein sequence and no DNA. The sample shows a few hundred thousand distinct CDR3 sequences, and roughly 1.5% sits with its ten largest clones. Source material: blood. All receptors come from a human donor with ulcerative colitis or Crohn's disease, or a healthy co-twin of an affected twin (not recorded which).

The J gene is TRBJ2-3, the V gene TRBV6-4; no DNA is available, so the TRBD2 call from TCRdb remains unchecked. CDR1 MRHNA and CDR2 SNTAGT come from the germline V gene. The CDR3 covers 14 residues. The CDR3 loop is CASSASGGSDTQYF.

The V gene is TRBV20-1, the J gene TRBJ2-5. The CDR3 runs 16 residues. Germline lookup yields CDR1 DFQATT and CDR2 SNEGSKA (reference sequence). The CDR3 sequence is CSADSQVMRTLGTQYF.

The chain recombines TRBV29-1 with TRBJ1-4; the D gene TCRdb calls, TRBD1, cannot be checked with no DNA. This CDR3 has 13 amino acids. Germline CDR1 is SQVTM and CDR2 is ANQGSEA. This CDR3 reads CSALRGYNEKLFF.

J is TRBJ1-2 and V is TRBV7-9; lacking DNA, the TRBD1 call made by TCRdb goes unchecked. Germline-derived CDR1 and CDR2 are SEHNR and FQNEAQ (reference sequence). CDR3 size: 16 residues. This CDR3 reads CASSLPGTFPLHGYTF.

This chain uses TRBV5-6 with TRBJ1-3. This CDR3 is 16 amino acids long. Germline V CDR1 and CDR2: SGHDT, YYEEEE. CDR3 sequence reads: CASSYTDGRFRNTIYF.

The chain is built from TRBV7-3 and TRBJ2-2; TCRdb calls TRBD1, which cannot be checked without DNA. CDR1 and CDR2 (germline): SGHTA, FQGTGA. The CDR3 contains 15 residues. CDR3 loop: CASSRARGNTGELFF.